This T cell receptor (beta chain) was identified during a study of blood T cell repertoires in COVID-19. About the research overall: The United States, Italy and Spain supplied acute and convalescent COVID-19 samples. PBMCs, B-cell-depleted T cells, or T cells were the source of the cDNA or gDNA that made up the material.

Libraries were prepared by immunoSEQ multiplex PCR; TCRdb keeps only in-frame clonotypes and omits some of them. Here the sample spans about 57,000 clones, 80% to 95% being singletons. The germline V gene has CDR1 MGHRA and CDR2 YSYEKL. The CDR3 is 15 residues long. V dropped 1 base and J dropped 4; count of bases not matched to a gene: 3. This chain links TRBV4-1 with TRBJ2-7, with TRBD1 matching over 11 bases. The receptor comes from a man aged 60 to 75 with acute or convalescent COVID-19. The sequenced material came from peripheral blood. CDR3 nucleotide sequence: TGCGCCAGCAGCCAAGGGACAGGGGGCGTTTACGAGCAGTACTTC. Translating gives CASSQGTGGVYEQYF.